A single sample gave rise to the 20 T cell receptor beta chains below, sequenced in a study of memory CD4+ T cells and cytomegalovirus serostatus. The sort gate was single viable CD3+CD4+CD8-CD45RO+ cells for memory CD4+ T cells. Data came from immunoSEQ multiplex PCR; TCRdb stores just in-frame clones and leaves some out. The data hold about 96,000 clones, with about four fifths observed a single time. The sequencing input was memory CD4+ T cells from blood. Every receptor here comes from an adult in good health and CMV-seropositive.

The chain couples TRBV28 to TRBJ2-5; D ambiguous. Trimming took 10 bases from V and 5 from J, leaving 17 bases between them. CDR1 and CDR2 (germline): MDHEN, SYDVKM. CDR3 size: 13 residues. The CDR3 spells CATRTVVFETQYF. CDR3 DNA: TGTGCCACACGGACCGTGGTGTTCGAGACCCAGTACTTC.

CDR3: CASSRTRSADTQYF. The CDR3 DNA follows: TGTGCCAGCAGTCGGACTAGGAGTGCAGATACGCAGTATTTT. This chain joins TRBV6-5 and TRBJ2-3; 7 bases line up with TRBD2. Trimming took 5 bases from V and 4 from J; bases not matched to a gene: 6. Germline CDR1 is MNHEY and CDR2 is SVGAGI. The CDR3 runs to 14 residues.

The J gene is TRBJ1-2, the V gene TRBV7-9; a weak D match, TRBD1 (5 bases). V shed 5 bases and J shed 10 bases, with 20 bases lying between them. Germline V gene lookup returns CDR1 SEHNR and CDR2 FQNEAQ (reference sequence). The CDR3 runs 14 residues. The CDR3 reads CASSPGGGEITYTF. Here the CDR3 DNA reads TGTGCCAGCAGCCCTGGGGGGGGAGAGATTACCTACACCTTC.

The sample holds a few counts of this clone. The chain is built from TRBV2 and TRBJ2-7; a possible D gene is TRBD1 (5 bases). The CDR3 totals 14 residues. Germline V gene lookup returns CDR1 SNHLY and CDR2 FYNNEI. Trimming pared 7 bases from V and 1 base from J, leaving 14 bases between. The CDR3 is CASKKDRESYEQYF. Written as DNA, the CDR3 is TGTGCCAGCAAAAAAGACAGAGAGTCCTACGAGCAGTACTTC.

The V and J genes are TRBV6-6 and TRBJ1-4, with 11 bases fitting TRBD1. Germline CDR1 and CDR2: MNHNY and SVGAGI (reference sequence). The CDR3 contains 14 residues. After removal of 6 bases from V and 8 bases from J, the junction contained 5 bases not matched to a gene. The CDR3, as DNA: TGTGCCAGCAGGAGGACAGGGGGCGGGGAAAAACTGTTTTTT. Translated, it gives CASRRTGGGEKLFF.

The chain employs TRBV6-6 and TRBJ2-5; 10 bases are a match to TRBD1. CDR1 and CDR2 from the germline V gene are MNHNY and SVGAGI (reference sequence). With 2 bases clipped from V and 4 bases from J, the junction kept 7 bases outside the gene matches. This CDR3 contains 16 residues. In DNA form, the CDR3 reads TGTGCCAGCAGTTACCGACAGGGGGCAATGGGAGAGACCCAGTACTTC. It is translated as CASSYRQGAMGETQYF.

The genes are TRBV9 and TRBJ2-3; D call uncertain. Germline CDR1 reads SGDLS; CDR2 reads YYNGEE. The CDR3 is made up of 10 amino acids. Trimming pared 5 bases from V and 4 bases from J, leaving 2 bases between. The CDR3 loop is CASSPDTQYF. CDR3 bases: TGTGCCAGCAGTCCAGATACGCAGTATTTT.

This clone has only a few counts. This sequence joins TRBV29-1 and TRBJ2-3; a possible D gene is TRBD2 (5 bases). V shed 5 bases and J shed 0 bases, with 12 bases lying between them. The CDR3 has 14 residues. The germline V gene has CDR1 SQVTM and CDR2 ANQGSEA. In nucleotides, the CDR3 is TGCAGCGTTATCACGGGGAGTAGCACAGATACGCAGTATTTT. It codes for CSVITGSSTDTQYF.

The CDR3 protein is CASSFHLGTLGYEQYF. The CDR3 DNA reads as TGTGCCAGCAGTTTCCACTTAGGGACACTCGGTTACGAGCAGTACTTC. The chain employs TRBV28 and TRBJ2-7; D perhaps matches TRBD1 (6 bases). This CDR3 contains 16 residues. V lost 3 bases and J 4 bases, leaving 19 bases between the germline ends. Germline V CDR1 and CDR2: MDHEN, SYDVKM.

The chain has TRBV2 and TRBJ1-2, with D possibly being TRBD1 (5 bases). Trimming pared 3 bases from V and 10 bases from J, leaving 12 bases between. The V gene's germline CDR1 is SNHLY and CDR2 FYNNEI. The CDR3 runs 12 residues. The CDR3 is CASSEQGRVYTF. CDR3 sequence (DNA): TGTGCCAGCAGTGAGCAGGGACGGGTCTACACCTTC.

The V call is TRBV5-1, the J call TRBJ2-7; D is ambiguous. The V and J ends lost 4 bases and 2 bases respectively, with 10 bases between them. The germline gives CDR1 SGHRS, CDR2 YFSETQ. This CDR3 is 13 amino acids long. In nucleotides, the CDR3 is TGCGCCAGCAGCGTGGACGGAGCCTACGAGCAGTACTTC. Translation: CASSVDGAYEQYF.

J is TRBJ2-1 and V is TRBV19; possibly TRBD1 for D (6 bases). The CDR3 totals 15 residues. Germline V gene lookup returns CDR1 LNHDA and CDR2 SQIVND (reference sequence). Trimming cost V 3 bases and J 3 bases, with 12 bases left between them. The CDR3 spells CASSMRGIDYNEQFF. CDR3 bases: TGTGCCAGTAGTATGAGGGGGATCGACTACAATGAGCAGTTCTTC.

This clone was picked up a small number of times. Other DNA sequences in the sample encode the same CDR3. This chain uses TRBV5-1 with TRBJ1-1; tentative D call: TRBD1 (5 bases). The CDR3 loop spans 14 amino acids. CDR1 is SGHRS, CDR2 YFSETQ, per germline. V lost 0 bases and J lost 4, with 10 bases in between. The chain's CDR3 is CASSLDSGGTEAFF. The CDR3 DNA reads TGCGCCAGCAGCTTGGATTCGGGGGGCACTGAAGCTTTCTTT. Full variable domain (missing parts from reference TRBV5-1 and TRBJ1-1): KAGVTQTPRYLIKTRGQQVTLSCSPISGHRSVSWYQQTPGQGLQFLFEYFSETQRNKGNFPGRFSGRQFSNSRSEMNVSTLELGDSALYLCASSLDSGGTEAFFGQGTRLTVV.

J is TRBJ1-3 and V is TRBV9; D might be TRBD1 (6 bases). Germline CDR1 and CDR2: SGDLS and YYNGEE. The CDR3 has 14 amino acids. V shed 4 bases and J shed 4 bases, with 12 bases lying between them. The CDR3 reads CASSPGTPGNTIYF. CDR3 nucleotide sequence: TGTGCCAGCAGCCCCGGGACACCGGGAAACACCATATATTTT.

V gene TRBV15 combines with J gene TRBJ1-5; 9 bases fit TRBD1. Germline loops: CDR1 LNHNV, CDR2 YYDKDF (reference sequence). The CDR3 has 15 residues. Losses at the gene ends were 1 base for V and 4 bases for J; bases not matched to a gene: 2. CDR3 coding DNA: TGTGCCACCAGCAGAGGGGACAGGGCAAATCAGCCCCAGCATTTT. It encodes CATSRGDRANQPQHF.

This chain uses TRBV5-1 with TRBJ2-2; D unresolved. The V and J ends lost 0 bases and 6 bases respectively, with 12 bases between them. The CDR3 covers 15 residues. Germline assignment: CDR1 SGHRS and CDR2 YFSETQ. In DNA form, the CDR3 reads TGCGCCAGCAGCTTGGAAAGGGTGGACGCCGGGGAGCTGTTTTTT. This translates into CASSLERVDAGELFF. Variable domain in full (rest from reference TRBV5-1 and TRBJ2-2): KAGVTQTPRYLIKTRGQQVTLSCSPISGHRSVSWYQQTPGQGLQFLFEYFSETQRNKGNFPGRFSGRQFSNSRSEMNVSTLELGDSALYLCASSLERVDAGELFFGEGSRLTVL.

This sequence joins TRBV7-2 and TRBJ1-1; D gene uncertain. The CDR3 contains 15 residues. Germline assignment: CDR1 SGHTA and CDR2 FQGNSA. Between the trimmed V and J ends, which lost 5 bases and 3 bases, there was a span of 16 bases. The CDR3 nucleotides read TGTGCCAGCAGCGCTTGGTTGAGTCGGGACACTGAAGCTTTCTTT. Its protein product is CASSAWLSRDTEAFF.

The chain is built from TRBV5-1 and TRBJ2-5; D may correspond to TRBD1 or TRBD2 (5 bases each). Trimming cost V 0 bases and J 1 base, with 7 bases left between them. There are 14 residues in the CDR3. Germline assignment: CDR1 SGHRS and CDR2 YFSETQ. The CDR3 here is CASSLGGGQETQYF. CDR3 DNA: TGCGCCAGCAGCTTGGGTGGGGGCCAAGAGACCCAGTACTTC.

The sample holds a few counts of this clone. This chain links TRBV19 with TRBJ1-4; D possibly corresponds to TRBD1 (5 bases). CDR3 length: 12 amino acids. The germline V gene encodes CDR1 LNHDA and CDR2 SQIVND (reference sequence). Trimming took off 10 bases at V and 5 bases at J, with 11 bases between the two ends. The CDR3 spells CATGDLNEKLFF. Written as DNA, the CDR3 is TGTGCCACCGGGGACCTCAATGAAAAACTGTTTTTT.

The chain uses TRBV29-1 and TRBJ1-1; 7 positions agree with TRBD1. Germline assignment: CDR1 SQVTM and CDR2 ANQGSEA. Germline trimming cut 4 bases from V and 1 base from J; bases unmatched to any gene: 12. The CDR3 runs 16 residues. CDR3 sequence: CSVASLSGQANTEAFF. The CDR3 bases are TGCAGCGTTGCCAGCCTATCCGGACAGGCGAACACTGAAGCTTTCTTT.